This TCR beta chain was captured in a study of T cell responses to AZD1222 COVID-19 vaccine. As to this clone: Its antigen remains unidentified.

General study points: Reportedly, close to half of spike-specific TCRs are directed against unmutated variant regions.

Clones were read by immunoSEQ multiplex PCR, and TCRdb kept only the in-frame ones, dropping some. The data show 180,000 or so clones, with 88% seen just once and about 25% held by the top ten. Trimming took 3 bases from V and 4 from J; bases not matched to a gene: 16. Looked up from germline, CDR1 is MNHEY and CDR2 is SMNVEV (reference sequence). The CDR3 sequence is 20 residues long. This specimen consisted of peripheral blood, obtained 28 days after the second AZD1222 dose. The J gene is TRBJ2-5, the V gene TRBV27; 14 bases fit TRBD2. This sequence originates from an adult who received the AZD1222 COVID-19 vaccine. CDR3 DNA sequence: TGTGCCAGCAGTTTCCCCACGGGCCCGACTAGCGGGAGGGCCGGAGAGACCCAGTACTTC. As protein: CASSFPTGPTSGRAGETQYF.